This TCR beta chain was sequenced in a study of T cell responses to AZD1222 COVID-19 vaccine. A remark on this clone: Its antigen remains unidentified.

Generated by immunoSEQ multiplex PCR, the TCRdb table keeps only in-frame clones and is missing some. The sample has approximately 170,000 clones, 80% to 90% seen once. CDR3 length: 16 amino acids. Germline V lookup: CDR1 SGHAT, CDR2 FQNNGV. The V gene lost 5 bases and the J gene lost 0 bases, with 13 bases spanning the gap. Study-level results: Sampling captured repertoires only after the peak T cell response.

The clonotype was recovered from an adult in good health. This specimen consisted of peripheral blood, obtained on day 0 of AZD1222 vaccination. The chain joins TRBV11-2 to TRBJ2-2; possibly TRBD1 for D (6 bases). The DNA for the CDR3 is TGTGCCAGCAGCCGCCGGGACAATACGAACACCGGGGAGCTGTTTTTT. Protein product: CASSRRDNTNTGELFF.